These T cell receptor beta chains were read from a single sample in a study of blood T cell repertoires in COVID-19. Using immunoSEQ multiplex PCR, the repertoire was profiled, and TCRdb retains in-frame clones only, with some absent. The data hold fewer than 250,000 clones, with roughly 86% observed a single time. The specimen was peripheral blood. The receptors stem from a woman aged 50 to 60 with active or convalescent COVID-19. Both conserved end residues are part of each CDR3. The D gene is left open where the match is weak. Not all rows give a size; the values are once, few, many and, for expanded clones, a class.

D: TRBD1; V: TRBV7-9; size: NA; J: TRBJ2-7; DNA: TGTGCCAGCAGCTGGGACAGGGAGAGCTCCTACGAGCAGTACTTC; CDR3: CASSWDRESSYEQYF
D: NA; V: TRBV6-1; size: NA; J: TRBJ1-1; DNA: TGTGCCAGCAGTGAGGGTAGGGGGATCCCTGAAGCTTTCTTT; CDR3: CASSEGRGIPEAFF
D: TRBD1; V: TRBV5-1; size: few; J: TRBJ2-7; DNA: TGCGCCAGCAGCTTGCCACCGGGACAGGGGGCGTGGGAGCAGTACTTC; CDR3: CASSLPPGQGAWEQYF
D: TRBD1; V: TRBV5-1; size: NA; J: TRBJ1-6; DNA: TGCGCCAGCAGAGACAGGGAAAATTCACCCCTCCACTTT; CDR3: CASRDRENSPLHF
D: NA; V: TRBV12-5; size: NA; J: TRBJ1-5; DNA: TGTGCTAGTGGTTACCAGGGCCAAATCGGCCAAACTAATTATCAGCCCCAGCATTTT; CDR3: CASGYQGQIGQTNYQPQHF
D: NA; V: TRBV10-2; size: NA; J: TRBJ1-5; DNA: TGCGCCAGCAGTGAACACTCGGACACGGATCAGCCCCAGCATTTT; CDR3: CASSEHSDTDQPQHF
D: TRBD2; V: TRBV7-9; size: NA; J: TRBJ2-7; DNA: TGTGCCAGCAGCCAAACCGGGACTAGCGGAGAGCAGTACTTC; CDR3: CASSQTGTSGEQYF
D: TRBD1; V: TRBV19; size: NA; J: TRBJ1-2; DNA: TGTGCCAGTAGTACTCAAGGGGGCGAGCTCTATGGCTACACCTTC; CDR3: CASSTQGGELYGYTF
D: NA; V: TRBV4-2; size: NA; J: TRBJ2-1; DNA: TGTGCCAGCAGCCAAGAAAGGGGGAACTCCTACAATGAGCAGTTCTTC; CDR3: CASSQERGNSYNEQFF
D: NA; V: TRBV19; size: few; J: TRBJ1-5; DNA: TGTGCCAGTAGTATATCAGGGGTGGATCAGCCCCAGCATTTT; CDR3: CASSISGVDQPQHF
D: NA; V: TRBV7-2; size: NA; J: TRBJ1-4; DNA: TGTGCCAGCAGCTTAGTGCGCGAAAAACTGTTTTTT; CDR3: CASSLVREKLFF
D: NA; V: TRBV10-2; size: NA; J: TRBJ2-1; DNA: TGCGCCAGCAGGGACTACTCAGCGGGTGAGCAGTTCTTC; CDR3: CASRDYSAGEQFF